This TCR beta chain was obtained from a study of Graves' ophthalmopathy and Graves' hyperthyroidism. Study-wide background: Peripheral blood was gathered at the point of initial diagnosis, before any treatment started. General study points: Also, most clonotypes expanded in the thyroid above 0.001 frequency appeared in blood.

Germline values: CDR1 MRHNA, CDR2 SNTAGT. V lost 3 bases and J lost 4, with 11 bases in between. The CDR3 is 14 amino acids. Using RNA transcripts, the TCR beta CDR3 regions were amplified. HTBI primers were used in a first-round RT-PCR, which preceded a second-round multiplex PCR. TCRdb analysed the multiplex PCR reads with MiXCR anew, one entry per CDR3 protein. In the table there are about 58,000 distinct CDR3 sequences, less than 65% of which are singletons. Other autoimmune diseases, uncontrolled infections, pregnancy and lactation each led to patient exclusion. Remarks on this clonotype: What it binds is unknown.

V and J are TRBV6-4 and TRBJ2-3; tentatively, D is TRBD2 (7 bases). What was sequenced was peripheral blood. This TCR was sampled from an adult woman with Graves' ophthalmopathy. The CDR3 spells CASSERGGADTQYF. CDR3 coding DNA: TGTGCCAGCAGTGAGAGGGGGGGCGCAGATACGCAGTATTTT.